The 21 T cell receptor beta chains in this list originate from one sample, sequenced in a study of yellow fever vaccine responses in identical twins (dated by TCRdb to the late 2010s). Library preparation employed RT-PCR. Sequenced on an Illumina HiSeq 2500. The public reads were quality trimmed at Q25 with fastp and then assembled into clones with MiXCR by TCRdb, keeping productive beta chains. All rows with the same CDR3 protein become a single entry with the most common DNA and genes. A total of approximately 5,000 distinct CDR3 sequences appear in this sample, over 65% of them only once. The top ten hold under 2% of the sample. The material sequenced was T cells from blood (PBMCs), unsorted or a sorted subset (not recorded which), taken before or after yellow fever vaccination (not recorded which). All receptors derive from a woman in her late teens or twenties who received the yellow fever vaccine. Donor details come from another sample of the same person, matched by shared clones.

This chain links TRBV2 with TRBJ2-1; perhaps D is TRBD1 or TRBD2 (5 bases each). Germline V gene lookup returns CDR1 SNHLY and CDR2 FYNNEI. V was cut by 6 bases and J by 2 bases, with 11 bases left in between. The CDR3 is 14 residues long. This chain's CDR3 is CASRRDVTYNEQFF. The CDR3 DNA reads TGTGCCAGCAGGAGGGACGTTACCTACAATGAGCAGTTCTTC.

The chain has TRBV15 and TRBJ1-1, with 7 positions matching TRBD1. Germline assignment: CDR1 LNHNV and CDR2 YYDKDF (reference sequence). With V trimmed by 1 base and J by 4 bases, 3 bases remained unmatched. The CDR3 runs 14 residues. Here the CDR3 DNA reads TGTGCCACCAGCAGAGTAGGGGGCCCCACTGAAGCTTTCTTT. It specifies CATSRVGGPTEAFF.

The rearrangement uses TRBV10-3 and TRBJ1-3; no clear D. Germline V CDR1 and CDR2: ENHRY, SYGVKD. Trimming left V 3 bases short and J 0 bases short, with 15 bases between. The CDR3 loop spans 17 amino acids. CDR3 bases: TGTGCCATCAGTGATTACCCCGCAGTTAGCTCTGGAAACACCATATATTTT. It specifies CAISDYPAVSSGNTIYF.

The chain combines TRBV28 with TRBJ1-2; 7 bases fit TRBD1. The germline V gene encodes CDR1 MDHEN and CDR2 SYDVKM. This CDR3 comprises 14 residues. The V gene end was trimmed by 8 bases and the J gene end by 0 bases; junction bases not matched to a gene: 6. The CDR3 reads CASQGQLSNYGYTF. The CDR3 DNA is TGTGCCAGCCAGGGACAGCTCTCTAACTATGGCTACACCTTC.

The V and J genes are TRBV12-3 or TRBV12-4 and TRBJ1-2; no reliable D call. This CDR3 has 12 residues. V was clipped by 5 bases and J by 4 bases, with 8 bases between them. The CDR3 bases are TGTGCCAGCAGTCAGGAGAGCTATGGCTACACCTTC. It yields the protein CASSQESYGYTF.

CDR3 sequence: CSASQGAGNQPQHF. CDR3 in DNA: TGCAGCGCATCACAGGGGGCCGGGAATCAGCCCCAGCATTTT. J is TRBJ1-5 and V is TRBV29-1; 9 bases line up with TRBD1. This CDR3 is built from 14 residues. Germline CDR1 and CDR2: SQVTM and ANQGSEA. V was pared by 7 bases and J by 4 bases, with 8 bases of the junction left unmatched.

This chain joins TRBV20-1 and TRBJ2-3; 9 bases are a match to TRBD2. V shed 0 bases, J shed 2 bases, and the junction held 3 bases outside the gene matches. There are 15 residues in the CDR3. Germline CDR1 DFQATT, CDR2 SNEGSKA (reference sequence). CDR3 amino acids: CSAREASGTTDTQYF. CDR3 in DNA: TGCAGTGCTAGAGAGGCTAGCGGGACCACAGATACGCAGTATTTT.

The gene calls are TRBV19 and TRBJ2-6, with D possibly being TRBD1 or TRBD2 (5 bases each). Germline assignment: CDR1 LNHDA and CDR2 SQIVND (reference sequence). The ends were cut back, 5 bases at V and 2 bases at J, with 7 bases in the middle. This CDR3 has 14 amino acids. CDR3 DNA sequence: TGTGCCAGTAGTCTGGGGGCTGGGGCCAACGTCCTGACTTTC. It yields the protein CASSLGAGANVLTF.

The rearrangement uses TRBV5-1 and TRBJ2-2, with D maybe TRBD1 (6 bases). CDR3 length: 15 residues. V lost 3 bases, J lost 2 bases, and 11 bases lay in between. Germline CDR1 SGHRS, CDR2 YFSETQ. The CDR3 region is CASSWLQGNTGELFF. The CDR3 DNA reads TGCGCCAGCAGCTGGTTACAGGGAAACACCGGGGAGCTGTTTTTT.

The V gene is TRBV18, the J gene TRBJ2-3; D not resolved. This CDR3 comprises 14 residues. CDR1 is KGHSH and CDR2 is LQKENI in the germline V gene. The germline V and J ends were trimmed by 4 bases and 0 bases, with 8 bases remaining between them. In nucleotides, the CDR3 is TGTGCCAGCTCACGCGACGGTAGCACAGATACGCAGTATTTT. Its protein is CASSRDGSTDTQYF.

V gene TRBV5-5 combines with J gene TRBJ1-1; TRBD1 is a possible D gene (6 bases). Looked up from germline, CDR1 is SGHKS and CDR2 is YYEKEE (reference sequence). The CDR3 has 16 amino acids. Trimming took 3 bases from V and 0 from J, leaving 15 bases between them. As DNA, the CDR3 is TGTGCCAGCAGCTCGTTTTCCGGGACATTGAACACTGAAGCTTTCTTT. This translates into CASSSFSGTLNTEAFF.

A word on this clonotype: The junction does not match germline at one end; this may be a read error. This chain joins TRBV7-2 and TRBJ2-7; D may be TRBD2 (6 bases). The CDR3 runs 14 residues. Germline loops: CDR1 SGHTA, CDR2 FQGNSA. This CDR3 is CASSLAPSSYEQYF. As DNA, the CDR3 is TGTGCCAGCAGCCTAGCGCCGAGCTCCTACGAGCAGTACTTC.

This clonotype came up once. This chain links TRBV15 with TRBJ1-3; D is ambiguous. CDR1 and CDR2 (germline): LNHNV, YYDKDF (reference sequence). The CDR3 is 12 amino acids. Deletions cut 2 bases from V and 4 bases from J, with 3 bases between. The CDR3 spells CATSRTGNTIYF. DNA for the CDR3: TGTGCCACCAGCAGAACAGGAAACACCATATATTTT. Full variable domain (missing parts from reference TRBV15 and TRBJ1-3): DAMVIQNPRYQVTQFGKPVTLSCSQTLNHNVMYWYQQKSSQAPKLLFHYYDKDFNNEADTPDNFQSRRPNTSFCFLDIRSPGLGDTAMYLCATSRTGNTIYFGEGSWLTVV.

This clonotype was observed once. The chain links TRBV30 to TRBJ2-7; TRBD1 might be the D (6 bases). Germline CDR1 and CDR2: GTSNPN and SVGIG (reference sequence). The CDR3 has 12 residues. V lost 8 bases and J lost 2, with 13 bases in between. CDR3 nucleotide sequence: TGTGCCGTGCAGGGGAGTCCCTACGAGCAGTACTTC. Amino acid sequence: CAVQGSPYEQYF.

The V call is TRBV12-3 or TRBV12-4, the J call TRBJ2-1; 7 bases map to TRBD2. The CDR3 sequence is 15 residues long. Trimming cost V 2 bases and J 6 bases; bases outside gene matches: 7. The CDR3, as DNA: TGTGCCAGCAGTTTAACAACTAGCGCGTTCAATGAGCAGTTCTTC. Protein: CASSLTTSAFNEQFF.

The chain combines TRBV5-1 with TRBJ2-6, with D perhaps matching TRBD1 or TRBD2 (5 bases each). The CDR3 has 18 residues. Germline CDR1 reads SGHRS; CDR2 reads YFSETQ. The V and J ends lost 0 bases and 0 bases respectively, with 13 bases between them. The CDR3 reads CASSLEWGTYSGANVLTF. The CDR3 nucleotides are TGCGCCAGCAGCTTGGAGTGGGGGACGTACTCTGGGGCCAACGTCCTGACTTTC.

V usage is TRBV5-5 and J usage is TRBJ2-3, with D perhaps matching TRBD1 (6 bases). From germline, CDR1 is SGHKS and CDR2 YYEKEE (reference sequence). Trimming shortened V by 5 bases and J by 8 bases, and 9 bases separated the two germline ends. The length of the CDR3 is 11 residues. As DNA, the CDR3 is TGTGCCAGCAGGAGGGGGTTTACGCAGTATTTT. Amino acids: CASRRGFTQYF. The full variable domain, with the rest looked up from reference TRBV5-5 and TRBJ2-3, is DAGVTQSPTHLIKTRGQQVTLRCSPISGHKSVSWYQQVLGQGPQFIFQYYEKEERGRGNFPDRFSARQFPNYSSELNVNALLLGDSALYLCASRRGFTQYFGPGTRLTVL.

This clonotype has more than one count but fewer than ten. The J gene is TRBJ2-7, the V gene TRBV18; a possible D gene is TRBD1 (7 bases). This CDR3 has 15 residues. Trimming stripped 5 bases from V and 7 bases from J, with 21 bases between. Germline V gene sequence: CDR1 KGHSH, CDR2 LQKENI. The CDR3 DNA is TGTGCCAGCTCAACTCCGGAGGGACAGAGAGGGGAGCAGTACTTC. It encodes CASSTPEGQRGEQYF.

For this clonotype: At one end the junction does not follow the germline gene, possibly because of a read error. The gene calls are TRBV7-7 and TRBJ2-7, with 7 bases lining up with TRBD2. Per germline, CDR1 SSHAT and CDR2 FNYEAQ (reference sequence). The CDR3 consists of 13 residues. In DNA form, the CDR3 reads TGTGCTAGCAGCCGACTAGCCTCCTACGAGCAGTACTTC. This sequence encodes CASSRLASYEQYF.

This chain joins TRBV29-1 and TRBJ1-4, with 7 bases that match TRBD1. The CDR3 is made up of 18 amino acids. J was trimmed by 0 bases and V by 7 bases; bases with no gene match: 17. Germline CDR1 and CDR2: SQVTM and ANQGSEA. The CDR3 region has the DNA TGCAGCGGTAGTGCTGACAGGGTGGTCAGAGCAACTAATGAAAAACTGTTTTTT. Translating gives CSGSADRVVRATNEKLFF.

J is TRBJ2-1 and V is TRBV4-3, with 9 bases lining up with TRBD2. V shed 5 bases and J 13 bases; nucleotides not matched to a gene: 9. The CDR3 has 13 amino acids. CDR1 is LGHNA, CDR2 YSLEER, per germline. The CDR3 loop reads CASSYTAGTSQFF. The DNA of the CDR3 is TGCGCCAGCAGCTATACGGCCGGGACTAGCCAGTTCTTC.